This is a list of T cell receptor beta chains from one sample in a study of blood T cell repertoires in COVID-19. The table came from immunoSEQ multiplex PCR; TCRdb's copy has only in-frame clones and leaves some out. Altogether 150,000 to 200,000 clones are present, 70% to 85% being singletons, with the ten largest covering roughly 12%. The sample was PBMCs or T cells enriched from blood (not recorded which). These receptors were taken from a man aged 45-65 years who had recovered from COVID-19. The CDR3 runs from the conserved cysteine through the conserved F or W. The order of the fields is D gene, clone size, V gene, J gene, CDR3 protein, CDR3 DNA. A D gene is named only where the DNA matches it firmly. Only part of the rows carry a size: once, few, many, or a class if the clone is expanded.

-	-	TRBV15	TRBJ2-1	CATSREGGPLGEQFF	TGTGCCACCAGTAGAGAGGGGGGGCCGTTAGGTGAGCAGTTCTTC
TRBD1	-	TRBV19	TRBJ2-3	CASSPDRGHSSTDTQYF	TGTGCCAGTAGCCCCGACAGGGGGCATTCTAGCACAGATACGCAGTATTTT
TRBD1	-	TRBV9	TRBJ2-1	CASSVGDRANEQFF	TGTGCCAGCAGCGTAGGTGACAGGGCAAATGAGCAGTTCTTC
TRBD1	-	TRBV7-2	TRBJ1-2	CASSFGQGASGYTF	TGTGCCAGCAGCTTCGGACAGGGGGCGAGTGGCTACACCTTC
-	-	TRBV2	TRBJ1-6	CASSEVGGAISPLHF	TGTGCCAGCAGTGAAGTGGGGGGGGCGATTTCACCCCTCCACTTT
TRBD1	-	TRBV9	TRBJ1-4	CASSWGTGESTNEKLFF	TGTGCCAGCAGCTGGGGGACAGGAGAGTCGACTAATGAAAAACTGTTTTTT
-	-	TRBV6-1	TRBJ1-2	CASSEGTVYGYTF	TGTGCCAGCAGTGAAGGGACAGTCTATGGCTACACCTTC
-	-	TRBV2	TRBJ1-2	CASSDGPLGNGYTF	TGTGCCAGCAGTGATGGCCCCCTCGGGAATGGCTACACCTTC
-	-	TRBV20-1	TRBJ2-1	CSASRGDEQFF	TGCAGTGCTAGCCGCGGGGATGAGCAGTTCTTC
-	once	TRBV4-3	TRBJ1-5	CASSQELSNQPQHF	TGCGCCAGCAGCCAAGAACTGAGCAATCAGCCCCAGCATTTT
TRBD2	-	TRBV12-5	TRBJ2-2	CASGLAGAGELFF	TGTGCTAGTGGCCTGGCGGGGGCCGGGGAGCTGTTTTTT
TRBD2	-	TRBV9	TRBJ2-3	CASSRAGGFTDTQYF	TGTGCCAGCTCCCGAGCGGGGGGTTTCACAGATACGCAGTATTTT
-	-	TRBV28	TRBJ1-1	CASSLQGTEAFF	TGTGCCAGCAGTTTACAGGGCACTGAAGCTTTCTTT
-	-	TRBV12-2	TRBJ2-2	CASRLPPSDTGKPGELFF	TGTGCAAGTCGCCTCCCTCCCTCCGACACAGGGAAGCCCGGGGAGCTGTTTTTT
TRBD1	-	TRBV5-1	TRBJ1-1	CASSSRAGGYTEAFF	TGCGCCAGCAGCTCCCGGGCAGGGGGGTACACTGAAGCTTTCTTT
TRBD1	-	TRBV6-2/TRBV6-3	TRBJ2-7	CASSRTGSSYEQYF	TGTGCCAGCAGTCGGACAGGGAGCTCCTACGAGCAGTACTTC
-	-	TRBV2	TRBJ1-1	CASSSDVGVTEAFF	TGTGCCAGCAGCTCGGACGTCGGGGTGACTGAAGCTTTCTTT
TRBD1	-	TRBV19	TRBJ2-2	CASSIHRGRTNTGELFF	TGTGCCAGTAGTATTCACAGGGGGCGGACGAACACCGGGGAGCTGTTTTTT
-	-	TRBV28	TRBJ1-1	CASNWGGFSTEAFF	TGTGCCAGCAACTGGGGGGGGTTTAGCACTGAAGCTTTCTTT
-	-	TRBV11-3	TRBJ2-2	CASSLGQGNTGELFF	TGTGCCAGCAGCTTAGGGCAGGGAAACACCGGGGAGCTGTTTTTT
-	once	TRBV6-2/TRBV6-3	TRBJ1-2	CASSYTLGGYGYTF	TGTGCCAGCAGTTACACCTTGGGGGGCTATGGCTACACCTTC
TRBD2	-	TRBV19	TRBJ2-5	CASSTLAGGPFGETQYF	TGTGCCAGTAGTACGTTAGCGGGGGGGCCGTTCGGAGAGACCCAGTACTTC
TRBD1	-	TRBV7-6	TRBJ1-6	CASSLGTGGNNSPLHF	TGTGCCAGCAGCTTGGGGACAGGGGGCAATAATTCACCCCTCCACTTT
TRBD1	-	TRBV28	TRBJ1-2	CASSPGGQGGYGYTF	TGTGCCAGCAGCCCCGGCGGGCAGGGGGGCTATGGCTACACCTTC
-	-	TRBV9	TRBJ2-2	CASSVGHQNTGELFF	TGTGCCAGCAGCGTAGGACATCAGAACACCGGGGAGCTGTTTTTT
TRBD1	-	TRBV11-2	TRBJ1-4	CASSLGDRTNEKLFF	TGTGCCAGCAGCTTAGGGGACAGGACTAATGAAAAACTGTTTTTT
-	-	TRBV10-1	TRBJ2-3	CASSEEAYTSTDTQYF	TGCGCCAGCAGTGAAGAGGCATATACTAGCACAGATACGCAGTATTTT
TRBD1	-	TRBV27	TRBJ2-1	CASSLGTGSYNEQFF	TGTGCCAGCAGTCTCGGGACAGGGTCCTACAATGAGCAGTTCTTC
-	once	TRBV4-2	TRBJ1-1	CASSQVAAGYTEAFF	TGTGCCAGCAGCCAAGTTGCTGCGGGGTACACTGAAGCTTTCTTT
-	-	TRBV14	TRBJ2-3	CASSPLDTDTQYF	TGTGCCAGCAGCCCTCTAGACACAGATACGCAGTATTTT
TRBD1	-	TRBV10-3	TRBJ2-7	CAISEDRGRVEQYF	TGTGCCATCAGTGAGGACAGGGGTCGTGTCGAGCAGTACTTC
-	-	TRBV2	TRBJ1-1	CASSSHRDNEAFF	TGTGCCAGCAGTTCCCACCGGGACAATGAAGCTTTCTTT
TRBD1	few	TRBV3-1/TRBV3-2	TRBJ1-2	CASSQATGSYTF	TGTGCCAGCAGCCAAGCGACAGGGAGCTACACCTTC
TRBD2	-	TRBV7-9	TRBJ2-1	CASTLGLASGGAQSSYNEQFF	TGTGCCAGCACCCTCGGGCTGGCTAGCGGGGGGGCCCAGAGCTCCTACAATGAGCAGTTCTTC
TRBD2	-	TRBV5-1	TRBJ2-5	CASSLEGLAGSQETQYF	TGCGCCAGCAGCTTGGAGGGGCTAGCGGGGTCCCAAGAGACCCAGTACTTC